This T cell receptor beta chain was documented in a study of T cells in Graves' hyperthyroidism and ophthalmopathy. The CDR3 totals 13 residues. The V gene's germline CDR1 is MNHNS and CDR2 SASEGT. Trimming stripped 5 bases from V and 1 base from J, with 8 bases between. RNA transcripts provided the source from which TCR beta CDR3 regions were amplified. The TCR CDR3 was amplified in a first-round RT-PCR using the HTBI primer set. TCRdb passed the multiplex PCR reads through MiXCR, listing each CDR3 protein once. The sample contains a few hundred thousand distinct CDR3 sequences, 17% of which appear only once. This clonotype was detected many times. PBMCs were collected from a roughly 9.7 ml volume of fresh peripheral blood.

Sequenced sample: blood. The TCR was taken from a woman aged 45-60 years with Graves' hyperthyroidism. The chain joins TRBV6-1 to TRBJ1-1; D is uncertain. CDR3 in DNA: TGTGCCAGCAGTCGCGGGAAGAACACTGAAGCTTTCTTT. Translating it yields CASSRGKNTEAFF.